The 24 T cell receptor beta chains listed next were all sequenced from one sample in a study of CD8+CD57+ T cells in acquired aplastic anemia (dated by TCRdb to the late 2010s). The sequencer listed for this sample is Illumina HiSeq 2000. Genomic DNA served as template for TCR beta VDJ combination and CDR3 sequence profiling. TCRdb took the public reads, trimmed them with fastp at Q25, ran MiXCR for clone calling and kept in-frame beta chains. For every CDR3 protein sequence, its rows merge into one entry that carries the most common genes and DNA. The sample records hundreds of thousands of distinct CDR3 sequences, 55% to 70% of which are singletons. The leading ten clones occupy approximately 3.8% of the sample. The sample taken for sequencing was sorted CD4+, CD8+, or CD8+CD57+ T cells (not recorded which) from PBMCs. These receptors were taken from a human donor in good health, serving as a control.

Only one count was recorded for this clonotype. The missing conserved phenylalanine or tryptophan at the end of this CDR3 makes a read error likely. The CDR3 is CASSQDGDTQYL. As DNA, the CDR3 is TGTGCCAGCAGCCAAGATGGGGATACGCAGTATCTT. The chain joins TRBV7-9 to TRBJ2-3, with D uncertain. The CDR3 runs to 12 residues. The germline CDR1 and CDR2 sequences are SEHNR and FQNEAQ (reference sequence). V was shortened by 5 bases and J by 6 bases, with 9 bases between the two germline ends.

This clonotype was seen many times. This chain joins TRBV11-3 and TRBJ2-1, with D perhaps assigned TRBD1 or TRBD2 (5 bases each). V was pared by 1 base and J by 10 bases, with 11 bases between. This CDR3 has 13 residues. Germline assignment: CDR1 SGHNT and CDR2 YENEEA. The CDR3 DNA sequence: TGTGCCAGCAGCTTAGGTCCCCGGGACGAGCAGTTCTTC. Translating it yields CASSLGPRDEQFF. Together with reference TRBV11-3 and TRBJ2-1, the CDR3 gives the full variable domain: EAGVVQSPRYKIIEKKQPVAFWCNPISGHNTLYWYLQNLGQGPELLIRYENEEAVDDSQLPKDRFSAERLKGVDSTLKIQPAELGDSAVYLCASSLGPRDEQFFGPGTRLTVL.

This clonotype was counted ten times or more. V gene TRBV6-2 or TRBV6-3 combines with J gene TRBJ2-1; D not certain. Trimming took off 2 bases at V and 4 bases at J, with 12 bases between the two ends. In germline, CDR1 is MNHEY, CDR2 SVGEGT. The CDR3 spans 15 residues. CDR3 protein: CASSYGPPMYNEQFF. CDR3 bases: TGTGCCAGCAGTTACGGGCCCCCCATGTACAATGAGCAGTTCTTC.

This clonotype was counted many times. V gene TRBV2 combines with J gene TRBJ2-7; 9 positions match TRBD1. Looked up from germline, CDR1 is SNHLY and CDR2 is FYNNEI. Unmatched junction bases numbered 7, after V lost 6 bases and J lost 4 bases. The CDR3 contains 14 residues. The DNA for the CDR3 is TGTGCCAGCAGGTTCCCGGGACAGGGTTACGAGCAGTACTTC. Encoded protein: CASRFPGQGYEQYF.

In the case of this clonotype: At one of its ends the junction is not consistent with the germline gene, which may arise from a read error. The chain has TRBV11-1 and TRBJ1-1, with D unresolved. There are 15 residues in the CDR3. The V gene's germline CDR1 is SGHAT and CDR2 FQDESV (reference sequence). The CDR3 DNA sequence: TGCGCCAGCAGCACCGAGGGCAACCTGAACACTGAAGCTTTCTTT. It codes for CASSTEGNLNTEAFF.

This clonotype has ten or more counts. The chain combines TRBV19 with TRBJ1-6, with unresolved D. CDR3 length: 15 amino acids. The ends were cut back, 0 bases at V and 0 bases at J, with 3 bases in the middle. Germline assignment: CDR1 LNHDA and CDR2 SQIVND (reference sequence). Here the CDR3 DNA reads TGTGCCAGTAGTATAGACAGCTCCTATAATTCACCCCTCCACTTT. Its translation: CASSIDSSYNSPLHF.

CDR3 nucleotide sequence: TGCAGTGCTAGACGTGACAGGGGAGGAGAAACATCACCCCTCCACTTT. As protein: CSARRDRGGETSPLHF. The chain employs TRBV20-1 and TRBJ1-6; 8 bases map to TRBD1. The CDR3 sequence is 16 residues long. V trimming: 2 bases; J trimming: 10 bases; junction bases outside the gene matches: 13. Germline CDR1 and CDR2: DFQATT and SNEGSKA (reference sequence).

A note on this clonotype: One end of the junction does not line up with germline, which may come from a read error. Here the CDR3 reads CASSVGGGQPQQF. As DNA, the CDR3 is TGTGCCAGCAGCGTGGGTGGGGGGCAGCCCCAGCAGTTT. V and J are TRBV9 and TRBJ1-5, with a tentative D call TRBD1 (6 bases). The V gene's germline CDR1 is SGDLS and CDR2 YYNGEE. The CDR3 has 13 residues.

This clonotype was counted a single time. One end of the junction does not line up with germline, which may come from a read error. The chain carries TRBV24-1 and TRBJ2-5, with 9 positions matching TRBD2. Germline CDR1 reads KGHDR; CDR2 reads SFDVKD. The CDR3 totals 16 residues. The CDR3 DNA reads TGTGCCACCAGTGATTTAGGACGAGCGGGGGGCGAGACCCGGTACTTC. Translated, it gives CATSDLGRAGGETRYF.

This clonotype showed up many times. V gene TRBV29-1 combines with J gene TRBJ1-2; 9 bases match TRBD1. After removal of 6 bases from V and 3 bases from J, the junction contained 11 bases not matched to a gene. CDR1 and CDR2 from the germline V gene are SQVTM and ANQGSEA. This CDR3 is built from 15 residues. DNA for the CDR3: TGCAGCGTCGCCTTGGGACAGGGAATAGACTATGGCTACACCTTC. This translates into CSVALGQGIDYGYTF. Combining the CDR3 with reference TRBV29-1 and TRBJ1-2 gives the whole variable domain SAVISQKPSRDICQRGTSLTIQCQVDSQVTMMFWYRQQPGQSLTLIATANQGSEATYESGFVIDKFPISRPNLTFSTLTVSNMSPEDSSIYLCSVALGQGIDYGYTFGSGTRLTVV.

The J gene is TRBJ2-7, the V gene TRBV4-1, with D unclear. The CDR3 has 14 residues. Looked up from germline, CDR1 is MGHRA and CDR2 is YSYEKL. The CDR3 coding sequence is TGCAGCAGAAAACTGACGTCGACCACCTACGAGCAGTACTTC. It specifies CSRKLTSTTYEQYF.

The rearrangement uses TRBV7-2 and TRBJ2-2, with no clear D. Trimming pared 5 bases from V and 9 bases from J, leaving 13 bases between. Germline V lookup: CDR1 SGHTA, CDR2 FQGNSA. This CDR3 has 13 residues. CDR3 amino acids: CASSRPPQWELFF. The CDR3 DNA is TGTGCCAGCAGCCGACCCCCACAATGGGAGCTGTTTTTT.

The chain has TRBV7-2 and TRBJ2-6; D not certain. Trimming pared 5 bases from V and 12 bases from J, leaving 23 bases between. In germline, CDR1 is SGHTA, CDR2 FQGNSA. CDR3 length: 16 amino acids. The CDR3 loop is CASSPDPGYGYTVLTF. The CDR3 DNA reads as TGTGCCAGCAGCCCGGACCCTGGCTATGGCTACACCGTCCTGACTTTC.

CDR3 in amino acids: CSATFRDRGGEQYF. DNA of the CDR3: TGCAGTGCCACATTCCGGGACAGGGGAGGAGAGCAGTACTTC. V usage is TRBV20-1 and J usage is TRBJ2-7, with 10 positions matching TRBD1. The germline gives CDR1 DFQATT, CDR2 SNEGSKA (reference sequence). V trimming: 6 bases; J trimming: 7 bases; junction bases outside the gene matches: 12. This CDR3 has 14 amino acids.

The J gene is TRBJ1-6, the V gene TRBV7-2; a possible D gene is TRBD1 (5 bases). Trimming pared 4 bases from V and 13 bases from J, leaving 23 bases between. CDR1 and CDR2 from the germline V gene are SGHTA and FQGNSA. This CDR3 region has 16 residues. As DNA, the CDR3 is TGTGCCAGCAGCTCCTTGGAGGGGACTAATTCACCCCCCCTCCACTTT. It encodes CASSSLEGTNSPPLHF.

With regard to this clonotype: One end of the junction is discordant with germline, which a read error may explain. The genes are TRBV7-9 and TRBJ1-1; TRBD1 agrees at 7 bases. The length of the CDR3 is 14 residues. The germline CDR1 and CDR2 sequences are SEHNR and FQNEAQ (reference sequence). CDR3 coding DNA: TGCGCCAGCAGCGGCGGGACAGTTAACACTCAAGCTTTCTTT. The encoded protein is CASSGGTVNTQAFF.

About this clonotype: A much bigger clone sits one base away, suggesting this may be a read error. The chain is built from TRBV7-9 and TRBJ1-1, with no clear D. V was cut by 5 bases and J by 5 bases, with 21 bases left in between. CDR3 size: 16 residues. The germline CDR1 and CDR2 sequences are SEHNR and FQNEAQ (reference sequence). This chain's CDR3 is CASSQDWLPSGTEAFF. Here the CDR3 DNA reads TGTGCCAGCAGCCAAGATTGGCTCCCGTCGGGGACTGAAGCTTTCTTT. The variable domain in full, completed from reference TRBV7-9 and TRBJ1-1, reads DTGVSQNPRHKITKRGQNVTFRCDPISEHNRLYWYRQTLGQGPEFLTYFQNEAQLEKSRLLSDRFSAERPKGSFSTLEIQRTEQGDSAMYLCASSQDWLPSGTEAFFGQGTRLTVV.

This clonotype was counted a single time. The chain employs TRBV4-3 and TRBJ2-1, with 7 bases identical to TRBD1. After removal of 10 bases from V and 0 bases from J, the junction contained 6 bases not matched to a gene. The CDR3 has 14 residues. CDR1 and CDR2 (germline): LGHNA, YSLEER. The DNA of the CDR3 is TGCGCCACAAGACCAGGGGGCTCCTACAATGAGCAGTTCTTC. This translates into CATRPGGSYNEQFF.

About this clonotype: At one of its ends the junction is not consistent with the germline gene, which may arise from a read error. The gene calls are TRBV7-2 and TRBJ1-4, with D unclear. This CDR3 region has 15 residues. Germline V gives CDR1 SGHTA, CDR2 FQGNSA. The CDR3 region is CASSLAKGTHEKLSF. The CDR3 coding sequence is TGTGCCAGCAGCTTAGCGAAGGGTACGCACGAAAAACTGTCTTTT.

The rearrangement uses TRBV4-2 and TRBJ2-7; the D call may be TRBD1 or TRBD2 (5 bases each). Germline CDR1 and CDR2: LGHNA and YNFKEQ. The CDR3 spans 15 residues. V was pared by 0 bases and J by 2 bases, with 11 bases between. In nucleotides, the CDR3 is TGTGCCAGCAGCCAAGATGGGGGAACGGCCTACGAGCAGTACTTC. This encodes CASSQDGGTAYEQYF.

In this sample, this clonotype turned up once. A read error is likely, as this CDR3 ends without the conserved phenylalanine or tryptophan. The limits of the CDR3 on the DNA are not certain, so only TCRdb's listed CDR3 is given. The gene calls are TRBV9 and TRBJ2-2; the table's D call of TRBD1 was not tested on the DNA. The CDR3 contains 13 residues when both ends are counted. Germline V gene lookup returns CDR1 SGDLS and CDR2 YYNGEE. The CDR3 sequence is CASSVVGTGPYEH.

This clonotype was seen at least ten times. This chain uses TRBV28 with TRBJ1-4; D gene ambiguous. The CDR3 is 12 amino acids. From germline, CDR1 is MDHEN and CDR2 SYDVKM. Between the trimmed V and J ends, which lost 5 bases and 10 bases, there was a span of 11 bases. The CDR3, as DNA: TGTGCCAGCAGTGCCGATTCTGGAAAACTGTTTTTT. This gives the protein CASSADSGKLFF. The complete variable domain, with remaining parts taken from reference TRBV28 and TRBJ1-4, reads DVKVTQSSRYLVKRTGEKVFLECVQDMDHENMFWYRQDPGLGLRLIYFSYDVKMKEKGDIPEGYSVSREKKERFSLILESASTNQTSMYLCASSADSGKLFFGSGTQLSVL.

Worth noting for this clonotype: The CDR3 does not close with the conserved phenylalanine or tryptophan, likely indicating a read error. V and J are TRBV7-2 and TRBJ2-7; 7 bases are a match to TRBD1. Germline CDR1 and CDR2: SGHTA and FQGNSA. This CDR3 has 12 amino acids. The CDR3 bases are TGTGCCAGCAGCGTAGGGACAGACGACCAGTACTAC. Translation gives CASSVGTDDQYY.

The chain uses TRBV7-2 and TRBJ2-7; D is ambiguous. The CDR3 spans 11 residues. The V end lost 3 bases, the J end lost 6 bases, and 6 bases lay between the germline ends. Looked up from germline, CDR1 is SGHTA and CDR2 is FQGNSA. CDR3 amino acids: CASSLTSEQYF. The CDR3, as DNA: TGTGCCAGCAGCTTGACCAGCGAGCAGTACTTC.